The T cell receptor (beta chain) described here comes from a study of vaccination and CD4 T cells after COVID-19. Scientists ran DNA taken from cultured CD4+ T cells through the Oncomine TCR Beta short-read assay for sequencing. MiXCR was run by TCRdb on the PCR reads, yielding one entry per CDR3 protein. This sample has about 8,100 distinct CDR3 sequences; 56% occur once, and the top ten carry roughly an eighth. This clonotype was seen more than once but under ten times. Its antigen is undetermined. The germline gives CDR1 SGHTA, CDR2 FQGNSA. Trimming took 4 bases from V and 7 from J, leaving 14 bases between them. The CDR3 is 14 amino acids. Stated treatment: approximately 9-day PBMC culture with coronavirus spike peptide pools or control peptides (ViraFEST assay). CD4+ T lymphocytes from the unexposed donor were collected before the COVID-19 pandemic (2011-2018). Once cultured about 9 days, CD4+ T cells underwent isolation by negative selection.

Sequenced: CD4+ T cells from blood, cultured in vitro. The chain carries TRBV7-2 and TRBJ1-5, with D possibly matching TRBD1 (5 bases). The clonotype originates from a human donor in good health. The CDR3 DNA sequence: TGTGCCAGCAGCTCGCCCTGGGGGAACCAGCCCCAGCATTTT. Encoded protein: CASSSPWGNQPQHF.